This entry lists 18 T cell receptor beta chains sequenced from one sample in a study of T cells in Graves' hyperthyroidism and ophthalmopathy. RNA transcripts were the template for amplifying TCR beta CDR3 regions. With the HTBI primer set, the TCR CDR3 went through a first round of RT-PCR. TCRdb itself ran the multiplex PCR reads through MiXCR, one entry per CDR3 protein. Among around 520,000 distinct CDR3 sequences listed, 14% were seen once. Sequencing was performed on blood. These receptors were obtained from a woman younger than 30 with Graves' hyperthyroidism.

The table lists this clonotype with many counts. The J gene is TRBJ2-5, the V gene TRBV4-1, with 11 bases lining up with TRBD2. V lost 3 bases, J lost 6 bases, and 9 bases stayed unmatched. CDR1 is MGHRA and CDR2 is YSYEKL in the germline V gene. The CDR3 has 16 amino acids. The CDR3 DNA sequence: TGCGCCAGCAGCCAGCCCCTTAGCGGGAGGGGAAAGACCCAGTACTTC. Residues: CASSQPLSGRGKTQYF.

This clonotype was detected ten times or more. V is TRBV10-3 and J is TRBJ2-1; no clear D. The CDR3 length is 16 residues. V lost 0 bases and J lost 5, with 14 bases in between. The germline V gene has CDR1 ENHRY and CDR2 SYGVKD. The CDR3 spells CAISESKVLGNNEQFF. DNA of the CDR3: TGTGCCATCAGTGAGTCCAAAGTCCTAGGAAACAATGAGCAGTTCTTC.

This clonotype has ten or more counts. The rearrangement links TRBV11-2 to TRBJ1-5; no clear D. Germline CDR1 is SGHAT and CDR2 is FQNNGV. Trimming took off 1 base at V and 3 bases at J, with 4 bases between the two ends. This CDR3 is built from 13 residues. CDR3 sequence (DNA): TGTGCCAGCAGCTTAGGGGCCAATCAGCCCCAGCATTTT. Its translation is CASSLGANQPQHF.

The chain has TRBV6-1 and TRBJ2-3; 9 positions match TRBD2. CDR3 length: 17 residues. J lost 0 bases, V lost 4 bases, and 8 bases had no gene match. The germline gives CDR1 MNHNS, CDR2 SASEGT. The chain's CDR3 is CASSAETSGTSTDTQYF. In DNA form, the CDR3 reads TGTGCCAGCAGTGCGGAGACTAGCGGAACTAGCACAGATACGCAGTATTTT.

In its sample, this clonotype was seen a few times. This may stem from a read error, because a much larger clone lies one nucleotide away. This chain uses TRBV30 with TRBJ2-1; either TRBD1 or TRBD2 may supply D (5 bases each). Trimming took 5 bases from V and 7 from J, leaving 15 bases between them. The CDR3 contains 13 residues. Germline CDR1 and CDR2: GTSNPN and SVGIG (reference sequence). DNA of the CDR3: TGTGCCTGGGCCGGGACGACGGAGAATGAGCAGTTCTTC. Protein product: CAWAGTTENEQFF.

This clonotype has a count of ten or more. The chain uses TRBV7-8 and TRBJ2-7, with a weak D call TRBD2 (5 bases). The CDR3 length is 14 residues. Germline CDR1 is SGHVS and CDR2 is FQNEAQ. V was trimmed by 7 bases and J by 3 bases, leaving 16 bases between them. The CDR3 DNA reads TGTGCCAGCAACCCAGAGGGAGCGTACTACGAGCAGTACGTC. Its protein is CASNPEGAYYEQYV.

CDR3 in amino acids: CASIRDRGETQYF. The CDR3 coding sequence is TGTGCCAGCATTCGGGACAGGGGAGAGACCCAGTACTTC. The chain carries TRBV6-1 and TRBJ2-5; 10 nucleotides match TRBD1. V shed 7 bases and J 4 bases; nucleotides not matched to a gene: 3. In germline, CDR1 is MNHNS, CDR2 SASEGT. The CDR3 runs to 13 residues.

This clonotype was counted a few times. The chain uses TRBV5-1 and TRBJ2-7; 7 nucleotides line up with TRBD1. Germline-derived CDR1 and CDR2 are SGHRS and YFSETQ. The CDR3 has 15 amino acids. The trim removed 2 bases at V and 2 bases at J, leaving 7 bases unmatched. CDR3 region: CASSFTGQEAYEQYF. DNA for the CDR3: TGCGCCAGCAGCTTCACCGGACAGGAGGCCTACGAGCAGTACTTC. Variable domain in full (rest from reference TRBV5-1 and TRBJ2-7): KAGVTQTPRYLIKTRGQQVTLSCSPISGHRSVSWYQQTPGQGLQFLFEYFSETQRNKGNFPGRFSGRQFSNSRSEMNVSTLELGDSALYLCASSFTGQEAYEQYFGPGTRLTVT.

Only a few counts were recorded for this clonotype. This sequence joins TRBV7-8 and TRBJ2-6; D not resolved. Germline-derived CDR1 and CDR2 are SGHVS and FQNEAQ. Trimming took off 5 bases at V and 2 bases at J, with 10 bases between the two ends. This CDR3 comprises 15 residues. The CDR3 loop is CASSNWGPGANVLTF. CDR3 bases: TGTGCCAGCAGCAACTGGGGTCCTGGGGCCAACGTCCTGACTTTC. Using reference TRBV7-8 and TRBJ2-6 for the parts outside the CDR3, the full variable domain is GAGVSQSPRYKVAKRGQDVALRCDPISGHVSLFWYQQALGQGPEFLTYFQNEAQLDKSGLPSDRFFAERPEGSVSTLKIQRTQQEDSAVYLCASSNWGPGANVLTFGAGSRLTVL.

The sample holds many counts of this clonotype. The chain's CDR3 is CASSIGVRDNQPQHF. CDR3 DNA: TGTGCCAGTAGTATAGGGGTCCGGGACAATCAGCCCCAGCATTTT. This chain uses TRBV19 with TRBJ1-5; D not resolved. This CDR3 has 15 residues. The germline V gene has CDR1 LNHDA and CDR2 SQIVND (reference sequence). With 1 base removed from V and 3 bases from J, the gap between germline ends came to 10 bases.

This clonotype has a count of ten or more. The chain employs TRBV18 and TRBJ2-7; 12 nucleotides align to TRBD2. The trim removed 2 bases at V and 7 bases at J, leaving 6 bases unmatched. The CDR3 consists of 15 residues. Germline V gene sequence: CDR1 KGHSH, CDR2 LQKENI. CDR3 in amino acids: CASSPSNGLAGEQYF. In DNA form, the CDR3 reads TGTGCCAGCTCACCAAGTAACGGACTAGCGGGAGAGCAGTACTTC.

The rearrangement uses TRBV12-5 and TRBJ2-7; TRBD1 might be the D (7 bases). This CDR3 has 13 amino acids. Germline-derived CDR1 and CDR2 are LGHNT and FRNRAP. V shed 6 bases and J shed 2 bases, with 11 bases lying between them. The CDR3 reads CASGQGGPYEQYF. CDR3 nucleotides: TGTGCTAGTGGCCAGGGGGGTCCCTACGAGCAGTACTTC.

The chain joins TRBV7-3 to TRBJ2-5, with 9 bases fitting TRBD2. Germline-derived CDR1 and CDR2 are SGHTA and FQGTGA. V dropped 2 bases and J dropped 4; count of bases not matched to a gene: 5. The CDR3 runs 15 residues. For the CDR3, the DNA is TGTGCCAGCAGCTTACGCGCGGGGGGGGGAGAGACCCAGTACTTC. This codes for CASSLRAGGGETQYF.

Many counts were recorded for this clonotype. CDR3 in DNA: TGTGCCAGCATCCTTAGCGGAATGAACACCGGGGAGCTGTTTTTT. Translated: CASILSGMNTGELFF. This chain joins TRBV12-3 or TRBV12-4 and TRBJ2-2; D is possibly TRBD2 (6 bases). The CDR3 runs 15 residues. V was trimmed by 7 bases and J by 1 base, leaving 13 bases between them.

The CDR3 loop is CASSARQGYTDTQYF. The CDR3 coding sequence is TGTGCCAGTAGTGCGCGCCAGGGGTACACAGATACGCAGTATTTT. The gene calls are TRBV19 and TRBJ2-3; possible D gene TRBD1, 6 bases. Germline lookup yields CDR1 LNHDA and CDR2 SQIVND (reference sequence). This CDR3 is built from 15 residues. V was shortened by 5 bases and J by 2 bases, with 14 bases between the two germline ends. The full variable domain, rest sourced from reference TRBV19 and TRBJ2-3, is DGGITQSPKYLFRKEGQNVTLSCEQNLNHDAMYWYRQDPGQGLRLIYYSQIVNDFQKGDIAEGYSVSREKKESFPLTVTSAQKNPTAFYLCASSARQGYTDTQYFGPGTRLTVL.

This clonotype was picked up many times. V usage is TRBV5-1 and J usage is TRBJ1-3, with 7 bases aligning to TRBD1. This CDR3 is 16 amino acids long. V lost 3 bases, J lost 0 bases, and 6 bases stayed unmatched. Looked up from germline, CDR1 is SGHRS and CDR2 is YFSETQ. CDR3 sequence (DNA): TGCGCCAGCAGCTGGTCCACAGGGGACTCTGGAAACACCATATATTTT. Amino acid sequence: CASSWSTGDSGNTIYF.

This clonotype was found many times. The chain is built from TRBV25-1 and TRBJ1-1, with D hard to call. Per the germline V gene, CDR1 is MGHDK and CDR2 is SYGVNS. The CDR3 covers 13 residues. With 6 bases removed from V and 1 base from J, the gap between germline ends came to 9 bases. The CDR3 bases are TGTGCCAGCAGGGATGACGGGAACACTGAAGCTTTCTTT. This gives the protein CASRDDGNTEAFF. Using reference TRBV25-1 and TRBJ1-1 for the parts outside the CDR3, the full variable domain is EADIYQTPRYLVIGTGKKITLECSQTMGHDKMYWYQQDPGMELHLIHYSYGVNSTEKGDLSSESTVSRIRTEHFPLTLESARPSHTSQYLCASRDDGNTEAFFGQGTRLTVV.

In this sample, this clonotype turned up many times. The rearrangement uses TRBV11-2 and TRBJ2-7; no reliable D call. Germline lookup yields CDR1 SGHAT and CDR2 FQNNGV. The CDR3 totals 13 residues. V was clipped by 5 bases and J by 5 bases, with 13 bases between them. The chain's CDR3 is CASSAGPLDEQYV. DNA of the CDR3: TGTGCCAGCAGCGCCGGTCCGCTCGACGAGCAGTACGTC.